The source of this T cell receptor (beta chain) is a study of blood T cell repertoires in COVID-19. Study-wide background: From the United States, Italy and Spain came samples of acute and convalescent COVID-19. Sources were T cells, B-cell-depleted T cells, or PBMCs; the material itself was cDNA or gDNA.

In the study's own analysis: Using reference gene primer amplification, nucleated cell counts were estimated. This table comes from immunoSEQ multiplex PCR, and its TCRdb copy is limited to in-frame clones, with some not included. For V, J and clone size, that table is used; D and trimming come from the DNA. The table shows about 70,000 clones, with more than 75% occurring only once. Germline V gene data show CDR1 as WSHSY and CDR2 as SAAADI. This CDR3 spans 14 amino acids. The V gene lost 6 bases and the J gene lost 2 bases, with 13 bases spanning the gap. This clonotype was sampled from a woman in her sixties or seventies with acute or convalescent COVID-19. Sequencing was performed on peripheral blood. This chain joins TRBV10-2 and TRBJ1-2, with D perhaps TRBD1 (6 bases). The CDR3 is CASRPGQMNYGYTF. The CDR3, as DNA: TGCGCCAGCAGGCCCGGACAGATGAACTATGGCTACACCTTC.